These T cell receptor beta chains were read from a single sample in a study of identical twins. TCRdb re-analysed the 5' RACE reads in MiXCR, keeping a single row per CDR3 protein. The table has roughly 250,000 distinct CDR3 sequences, roughly 7% seen once. The data were also submitted as part of a second study, on yellow fever vaccine responses in identical twins.

Sequenced: memory (CD45RO+) T cells sorted from blood. These receptors all come from a woman under 30 in good health. Each CDR3 is given with its conserved first and last residue. D genes are given only for firm matches. Clone size appears in some rows only: once, few, many, or a class for an expanded clone.

>-|-|TRBV3-1|TRBJ1-6
CASSQRGPGNSPLHF
TGTGCCAGCAGCCAACGGGGGCCAGGGAATTCACCCCTCCACTTT
>few|TRBD2|TRBV11-2|TRBJ2-2
CASSKRAGRGTGELFF
TGTGCCAGCAGCAAACGAGCGGGAAGGGGCACCGGGGAGCTGTTTTTT
>-|TRBD1|TRBV12-3/TRBV12-4|TRBJ1-1
CASSFLDRATEAFF
TGTGCCAGCAGTTTCTTGGACAGGGCCACTGAAGCTTTCTTT
>few|-|TRBV27|TRBJ2-3
CASSSQDRFTDTQYF
TGTGCCAGCAGTTCCCAAGACAGATTCACAGATACGCAGTATTTT
>few|TRBD1|TRBV6-1|TRBJ1-6
CASSEGEGQGLSGGSPLHF
TGTGCCAGCAGTGAAGGAGAAGGACAGGGACTATCAGGAGGTTCACCCCTCCACTTT
>-|-|TRBV7-9|TRBJ1-4
CASSRGQGFEKLFF
TGTGCCAGCAGCCGGGGGCAGGGATTCGAAAAACTGTTTTTT
>many|TRBD1|TRBV12-3/TRBV12-4|TRBJ2-1
CASSLMDRVYNEQFF
TGTGCCAGCAGTTTAATGGACAGGGTCTACAATGAGCAGTTCTTC
>-|-|TRBV10-2|TRBJ1-4
CASGRGLGEKLFF
TGCGCCAGCGGACGAGGTCTTGGTGAAAAACTGTTTTTT
>many|-|TRBV29-1|TRBJ1-2
CSVEGSVGENYGYTF
TGCAGCGTTGAAGGGTCCGTGGGGGAAAACTATGGCTACACCTTC
>many|-|TRBV7-9|TRBJ1-1
CASRPGTQNTEAFF
TGTGCCAGCAGGCCCGGGACCCAGAACACTGAAGCTTTCTTT
>many|-|TRBV4-2|TRBJ2-5
CASSQEGASPRETQYF
TGTGCCAGCAGCCAAGAAGGGGCGAGCCCGCGAGAGACCCAGTACTTC
>few|-|TRBV2|TRBJ1-1
CASAKGMNTEAFF
TGTGCCAGCGCAAAAGGCATGAACACTGAAGCTTTCTTT
>few|TRBD2|TRBV4-1|TRBJ2-1
CASRLRSRTSGGPHSYNEQFF
TGCGCCAGCAGACTCCGTTCCAGGACTAGCGGGGGGCCCCACTCCTACAATGAGCAGTTCTTC
>few|-|TRBV7-9|TRBJ1-1
CASSLSSSLREAFF
TGTGCCAGCAGCCTAAGTTCCTCTCTCCGAGAAGCTTTCTTT
>-|-|TRBV6-2/TRBV6-3|TRBJ1-4
CASSYGPGSEKLFF
TGTGCCAGCAGTTACGGGCCCGGGAGTGAAAAACTGTTTTTT
>-|TRBD1|TRBV10-3|TRBJ1-1
CAIRNQDRGLAEAFF
TGTGCCATCAGAAACCAAGACAGGGGGCTGGCTGAAGCTTTCTTT
>many|TRBD1|TRBV5-1|TRBJ2-3
CASSLGDRGGTDTQYF
TGCGCCAGCAGCTTGGGGGACAGGGGTGGCACAGATACGCAGTATTTT
>few|-|TRBV28|TRBJ2-2
CASHGGNTGELFF
TGTGCCAGCCATGGGGGGAACACCGGGGAGCTGTTTTTT
>many|TRBD2|TRBV5-1|TRBJ2-1
CASVRTSGGGHNEQFF
TGCGCCAGCGTACGTACTAGCGGGGGGGGACATAATGAGCAGTTCTTC
>-|-|TRBV10-3|TRBJ1-5
CAISESLSNSNQPQHF
TGTGCCATCAGTGAGTCTTTATCAAATAGCAATCAGCCCCAGCATTTT
>-|TRBD1|TRBV2|TRBJ1-2
CATTEEGAKGYTF
TGTGCCACCACGGAGGAGGGGGCGAAAGGCTACACCTTC
>-|TRBD2|TRBV20-1|TRBJ2-3
CSASSGAVGPDTQYF
TGCAGTGCTTCTAGCGGGGCGGTGGGGCCAGATACGCAGTATTTT
>many|-|TRBV20-1|TRBJ2-3
CSARDKLASTDTQYF
TGCAGTGCTAGAGATAAGCTAGCCAGCACAGATACGCAGTATTTT
>few|-|TRBV7-7|TRBJ2-1
CASSLGTSQGEQFF
TGTGCCAGCAGCTTAGGGACGAGTCAGGGCGAGCAGTTCTTC
>many|TRBD1|TRBV12-3/TRBV12-4|TRBJ1-5
CASSADRGHQPQHF
TGTGCCAGCAGCGCGGACAGGGGGCATCAGCCCCAGCATTTT
>many|-|TRBV5-1|TRBJ1-1
CASSFGGVVNTEAFF
TGCGCCAGCAGCTTTGGGGGAGTGGTGAACACTGAAGCTTTCTTT
>many|-|TRBV6-1|TRBJ2-1
CASSVPDSLNEQFF
TGTGCCAGCAGTGTACCGGACAGTCTCAATGAGCAGTTCTTC
>many|-|TRBV14|TRBJ2-3
CASSQVTGDTQYF
TGTGCCAGCAGCCAAGTCACTGGAGATACGCAGTATTTT
>many|TRBD1|TRBV5-1|TRBJ2-2
CASSRDSLNTGELFF
TGCGCCAGCAGCCGGGACAGCTTAAACACCGGGGAGCTGTTTTTT
>few|TRBD2|TRBV7-2|TRBJ2-5
CASSLVAGGKETQYF
TGTGCCAGCAGCTTAGTGGCGGGGGGGAAAGAGACCCAGTACTTC
>-|-|TRBV5-5|TRBJ2-4
CASSSVRQLAKNIQYF
TGTGCCAGCAGCTCCGTTCGACAACTAGCCAAAAACATTCAGTACTTC
>few|-|TRBV15|TRBJ2-5
CATSSPGPQETQYF
TGTGCCACCAGCAGCCCAGGGCCCCAAGAGACCCAGTACTTC
>many|TRBD1|TRBV3-1|TRBJ1-2
CASSQGQRGYTF
TGTGCCAGCAGCCAGGGACAGCGGGGCTACACCTTC
>-|-|TRBV7-9|TRBJ1-4
CASSIGVANEKLFF
TGTGCCAGCAGCATAGGGGTGGCTAATGAAAAACTGTTTTTT
>many|TRBD2|TRBV12-3/TRBV12-4|TRBJ2-2
CASIPPGLTTGELFF
TGTGCCAGCATACCTCCGGGACTAACCACCGGGGAGCTGTTTTTT
>many|TRBD1|TRBV20-1|TRBJ2-3
CSAWDRDTQYF
TGCAGTGCTTGGGACAGAGATACGCAGTATTTT
>-|-|TRBV20-1|TRBJ2-3
CSAREKGGGFRTDTQYF
TGCAGTGCTAGGGAAAAGGGCGGAGGGTTCCGCACAGATACGCAGTATTTT
>few|TRBD2|TRBV4-1|TRBJ2-1
CASSQEKAGGAGYNEQFF
TGCGCCAGCAGCCAAGAGAAGGCCGGGGGGGCGGGTTACAATGAGCAGTTCTTC
>few|TRBD1|TRBV29-1|TRBJ1-1
CSVGTGAHTEAFF
TGCAGCGTGGGGACAGGGGCTCACACTGAAGCTTTCTTT
>many|TRBD1|TRBV18|TRBJ2-1
CASSQGTGAYNEQFF
TGTGCCAGCTCCCAAGGGACAGGGGCCTACAATGAGCAGTTCTTC
>many|TRBD2|TRBV3-1|TRBJ2-5
CASSYYSGRGQETQYF
TGTGCCAGCAGCTACTATAGCGGGAGAGGCCAAGAGACCCAGTACTTC
>few|-|TRBV27|TRBJ2-6
CASSPRPSSGANVLTF
TGTGCCAGCAGTCCTCGACCGAGCTCTGGGGCCAACGTCCTGACTTTC
>few|TRBD1|TRBV24-1|TRBJ2-1
CATSDRDRVGYNEQFF
TGTGCCACCAGTGATAGGGACAGGGTTGGCTACAATGAGCAGTTCTTC
>few|-|TRBV20-1|TRBJ1-1
CSAALPEAFF
TGCAGTGCCGCATTGCCTGAAGCTTTCTTT
>many|-|TRBV6-6|TRBJ1-5
CASSYDTQPQHF
TGTGCCAGCAGTTACGACACTCAGCCCCAGCATTTT
>-|TRBD2|TRBV20-1|TRBJ2-3
CSAREGAGGPADTQYF
TGCAGTGCTAGAGAGGGAGCGGGGGGGCCAGCAGATACGCAGTATTTT
>few|-|TRBV7-9|TRBJ1-2
CASSPASSNYGYTF
TGTGCCAGCAGCCCGGCTTCCTCTAACTATGGCTACACCTTC
>many|TRBD1|TRBV12-3/TRBV12-4|TRBJ2-7
CASSFSGTGPGEQYF
TGTGCCAGCAGTTTTTCCGGGACAGGGCCTGGGGAGCAGTACTTC
>-|TRBD2|TRBV7-2|TRBJ2-5
CASSLGSSGGQETQYF
TGTGCCAGCAGCTTAGGTTCTAGCGGGGGCCAGGAGACCCAGTACTTC
>few|-|TRBV3-1|TRBJ2-2
CASSHRTNTGELFF
TGTGCCAGCAGCCACAGAACGAACACCGGGGAGCTGTTTTTT
>many|TRBD2|TRBV24-1|TRBJ2-3
CATSERLAGWGTDTQYF
TGTGCCACCAGTGAAAGACTAGCGGGTTGGGGCACAGATACGCAGTATTTT